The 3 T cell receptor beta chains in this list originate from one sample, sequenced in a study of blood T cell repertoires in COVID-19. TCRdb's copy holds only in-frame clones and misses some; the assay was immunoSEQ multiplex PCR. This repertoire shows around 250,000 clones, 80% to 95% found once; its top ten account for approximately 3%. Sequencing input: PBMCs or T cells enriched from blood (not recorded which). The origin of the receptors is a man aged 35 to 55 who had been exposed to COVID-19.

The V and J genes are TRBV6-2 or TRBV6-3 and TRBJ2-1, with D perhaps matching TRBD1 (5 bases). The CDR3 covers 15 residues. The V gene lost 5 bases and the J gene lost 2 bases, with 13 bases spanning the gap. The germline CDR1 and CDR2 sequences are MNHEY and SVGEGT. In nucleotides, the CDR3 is TGTGCCAGCAGTCCGACAGTAGGCCCCTACAATGAGCAGTTCTTC. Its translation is CASSPTVGPYNEQFF.

The CDR3 DNA is TGTGCCAGCAGTTACGTGGTCCGGACATCGAACACTGAAGCTTTCTTT. Translation gives CASSYVVRTSNTEAFF. The rearrangement uses TRBV6-2 or TRBV6-3 and TRBJ1-1, with D perhaps matching TRBD1 (5 bases). Germline V lookup: CDR1 MNHEY, CDR2 SVGEGT. This CDR3 is built from 16 residues. V shed 2 bases and J shed 1 base, with 14 bases lying between them.

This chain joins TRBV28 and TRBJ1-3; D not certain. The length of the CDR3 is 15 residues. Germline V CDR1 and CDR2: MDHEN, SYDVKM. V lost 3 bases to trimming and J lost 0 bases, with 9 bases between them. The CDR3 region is CASSFGVVSGNTIYF. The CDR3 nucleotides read TGTGCCAGCAGTTTCGGGGTAGTCTCTGGAAACACCATATATTTT.